The entry that follows covers one T cell receptor (beta chain) sequence. What it binds is unknown. The record originates from a study of cytomegalovirus exposure and HLA in healthy donors. General study points: Rarity marked most TCR sequences, yet some public TCRs occurred in many donors. Later, an analysis found that TCR clusters from the first cohort tended to co-occur in the roughly 130 validation repertoires. Cytomegalovirus association was listed for around 170 TCR beta chains.

Only in-frame clones appear in the TCRdb table, and some are missing; sequencing was by immunoSEQ multiplex PCR. Among 110,000 or so clones, more than 85% were seen once, and the ten largest hold about 4.5%. Per the germline V gene, CDR1 is SNHLY and CDR2 is FYNNEI. The CDR3 totals 15 residues. With 7 bases removed from V and 7 bases from J, the gap between germline ends came to 17 bases. J is TRBJ1-6 and V is TRBV2, with D possibly TRBD1 on 5 matching bases. The specimen was PBMCs. The sequence came from a man between 18 and 35 years old in good health and CMV-seropositive. The CDR3 reads CASKAVGAANSPLHF. The CDR3 DNA sequence: TGTGCCAGCAAAGCCGTAGGGGCCGCAAATTCACCCCTCCACTTT.